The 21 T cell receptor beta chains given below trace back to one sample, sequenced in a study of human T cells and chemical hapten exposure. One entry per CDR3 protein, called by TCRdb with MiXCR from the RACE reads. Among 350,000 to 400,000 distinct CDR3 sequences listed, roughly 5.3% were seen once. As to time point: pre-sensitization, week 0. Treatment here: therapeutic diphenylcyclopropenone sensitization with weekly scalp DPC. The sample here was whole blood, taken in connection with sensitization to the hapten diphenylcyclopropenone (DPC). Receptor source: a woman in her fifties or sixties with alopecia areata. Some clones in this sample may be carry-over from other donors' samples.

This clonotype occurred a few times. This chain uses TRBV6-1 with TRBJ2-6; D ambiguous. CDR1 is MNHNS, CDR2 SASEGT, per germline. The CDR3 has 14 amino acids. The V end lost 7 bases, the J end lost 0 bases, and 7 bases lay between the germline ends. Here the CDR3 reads CASKESSGANVLTF. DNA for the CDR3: TGTGCCAGCAAGGAAAGCTCTGGGGCCAACGTCCTGACTTTC.

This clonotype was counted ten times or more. CDR3: CASSKAPSSGANVLTF. In DNA form, the CDR3 reads TGTGCCAGCAGCAAAGCGCCGAGCTCTGGGGCCAACGTCCTGACTTTC. The chain carries TRBV21-1 and TRBJ2-6. TRBV21-1 is a recognized pseudogene. The CDR3 is made up of 16 amino acids.

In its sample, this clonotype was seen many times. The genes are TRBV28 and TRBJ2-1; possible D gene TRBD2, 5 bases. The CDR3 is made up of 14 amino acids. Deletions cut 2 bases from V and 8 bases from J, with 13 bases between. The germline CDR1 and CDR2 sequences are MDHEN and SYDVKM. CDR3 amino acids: CASSLGLPLDEQFF. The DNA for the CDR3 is TGTGCCAGCAGTTTAGGACTGCCTTTGGATGAGCAGTTCTTC.

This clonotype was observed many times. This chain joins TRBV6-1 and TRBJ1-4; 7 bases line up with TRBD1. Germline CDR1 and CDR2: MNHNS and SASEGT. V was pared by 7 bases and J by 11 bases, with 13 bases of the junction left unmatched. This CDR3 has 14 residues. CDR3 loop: CASKPGQPKGKLFF. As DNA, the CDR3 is TGTGCCAGCAAGCCGGGACAGCCAAAAGGGAAACTGTTTTTT.

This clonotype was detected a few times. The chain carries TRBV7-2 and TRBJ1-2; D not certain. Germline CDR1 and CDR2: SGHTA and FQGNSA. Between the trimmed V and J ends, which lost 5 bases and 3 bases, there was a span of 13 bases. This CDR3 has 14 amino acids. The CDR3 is CASSQLGSDYGYTF. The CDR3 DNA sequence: TGTGCCAGCAGCCAATTGGGATCCGACTATGGCTACACCTTC.

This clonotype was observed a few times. The CDR3 DNA sequence: TGTGCCAGCAGTGCGGGACTTCTCTACGAGCAGTACTTC. Amino acid sequence: CASSAGLLYEQYF. The chain joins TRBV12-3 or TRBV12-4 to TRBJ2-7, with D tentatively TRBD2 (6 bases). The CDR3 totals 13 residues. The germline V and J ends were trimmed by 5 bases and 3 bases, with 11 bases remaining between them.

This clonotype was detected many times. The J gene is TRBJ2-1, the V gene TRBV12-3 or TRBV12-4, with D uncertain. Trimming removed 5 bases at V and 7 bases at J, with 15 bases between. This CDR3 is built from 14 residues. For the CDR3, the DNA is TGTGCCAGCAGTAAACCTACCTTAGGTAATGAGCAGTTCTTC. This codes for CASSKPTLGNEQFF.

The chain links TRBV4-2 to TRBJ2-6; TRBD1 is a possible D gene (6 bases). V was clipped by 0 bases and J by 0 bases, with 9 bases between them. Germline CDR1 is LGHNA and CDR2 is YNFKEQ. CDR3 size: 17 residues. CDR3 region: CASSQETGSSGANVLTF. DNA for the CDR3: TGTGCCAGCAGCCAAGAAACAGGGAGCTCTGGGGCCAACGTCCTGACTTTC.

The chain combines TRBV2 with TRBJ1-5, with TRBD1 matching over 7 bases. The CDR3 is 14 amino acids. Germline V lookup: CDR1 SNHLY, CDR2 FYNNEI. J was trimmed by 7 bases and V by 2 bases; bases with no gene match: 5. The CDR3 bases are TGTGCCAGCAGTGAAAGGGGGCGCGGACAGCCCCAGCATTTT. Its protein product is CASSERGRGQPQHF.

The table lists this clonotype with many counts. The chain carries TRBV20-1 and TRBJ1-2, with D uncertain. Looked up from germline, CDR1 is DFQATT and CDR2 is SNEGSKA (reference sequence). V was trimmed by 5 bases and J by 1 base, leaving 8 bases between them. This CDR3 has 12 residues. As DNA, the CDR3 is TGCAGTGCTCCGAGTGGTAACTATGGCTACACCTTC. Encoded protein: CSAPSGNYGYTF.

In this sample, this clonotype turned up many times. The CDR3 loop is CASGLGTVNTEAFF. For the CDR3, the DNA is TGTGCTAGTGGTTTGGGGACGGTGAACACTGAAGCTTTCTTT. The V and J genes are TRBV12-5 and TRBJ1-1, with unresolved D. Germline assignment: CDR1 LGHNT and CDR2 FRNRAP. Trimming left V 1 base short and J 0 bases short, with 6 bases between. The CDR3 is made up of 14 amino acids.

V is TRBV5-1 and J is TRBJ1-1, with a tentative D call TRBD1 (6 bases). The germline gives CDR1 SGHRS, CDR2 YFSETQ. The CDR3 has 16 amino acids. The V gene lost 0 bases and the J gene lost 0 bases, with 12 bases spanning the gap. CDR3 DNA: TGCGCCAGCAGCTTGGGGTGGACAGCCTTGAACACTGAAGCTTTCTTT. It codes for CASSLGWTALNTEAFF.

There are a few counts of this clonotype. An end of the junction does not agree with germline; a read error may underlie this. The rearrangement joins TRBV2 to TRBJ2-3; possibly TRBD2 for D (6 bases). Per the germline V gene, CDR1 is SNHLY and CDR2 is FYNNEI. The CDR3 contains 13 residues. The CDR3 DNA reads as TGTGCCAGCAGGGAAGGGACTCGGGATACGCAGTATTTT. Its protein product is CASREGTRDTQYF.

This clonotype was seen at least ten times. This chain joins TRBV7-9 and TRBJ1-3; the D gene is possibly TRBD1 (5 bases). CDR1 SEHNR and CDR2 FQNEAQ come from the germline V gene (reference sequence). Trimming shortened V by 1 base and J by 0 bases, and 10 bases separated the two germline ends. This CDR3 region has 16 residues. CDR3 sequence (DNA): TGTGCCAGCAGCTTAGTTGTAGGGACCTCTGGAAACACCATATATTTT. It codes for CASSLVVGTSGNTIYF.

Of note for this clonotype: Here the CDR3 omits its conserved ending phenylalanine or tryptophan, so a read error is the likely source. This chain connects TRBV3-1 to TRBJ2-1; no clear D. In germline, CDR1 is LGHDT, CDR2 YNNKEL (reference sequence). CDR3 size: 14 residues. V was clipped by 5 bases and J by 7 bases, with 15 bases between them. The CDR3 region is CASSANLVRNEQFS. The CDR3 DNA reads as TGTGCCAGCAGCGCTAATTTAGTCAGGAATGAGCAGTTCTCC.

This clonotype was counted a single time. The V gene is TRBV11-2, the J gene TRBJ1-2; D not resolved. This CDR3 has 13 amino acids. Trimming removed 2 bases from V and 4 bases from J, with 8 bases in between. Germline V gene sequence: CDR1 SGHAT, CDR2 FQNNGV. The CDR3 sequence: CASSLQSSYGYTF. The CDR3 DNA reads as TGTGCCAGCAGCTTACAATCATCCTATGGCTACACCTTC. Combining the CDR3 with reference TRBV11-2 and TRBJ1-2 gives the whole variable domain EAGVAQSPRYKIIEKRQSVAFWCNPISGHATLYWYQQILGQGPKLLIQFQNNGVVDDSQLPKDRFSAERLKGVDSTLKIQPAKLEDSAVYLCASSLQSSYGYTFGSGTRLTVV.

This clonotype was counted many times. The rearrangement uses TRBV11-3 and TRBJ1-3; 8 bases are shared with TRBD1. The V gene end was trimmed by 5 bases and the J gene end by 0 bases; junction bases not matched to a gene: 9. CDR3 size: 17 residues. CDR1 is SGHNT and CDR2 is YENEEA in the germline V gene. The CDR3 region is CASSPLTGALSGNTIYF. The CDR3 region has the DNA TGTGCCAGCAGCCCACTGACAGGGGCCCTCTCTGGAAACACCATATATTTT.

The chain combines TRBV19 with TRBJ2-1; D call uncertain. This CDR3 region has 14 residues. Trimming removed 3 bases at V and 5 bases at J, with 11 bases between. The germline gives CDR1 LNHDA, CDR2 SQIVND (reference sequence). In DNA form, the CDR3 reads TGTGCCAGTAGTATCAGGTCGCCGAACAATGAGCAGTTCTTC. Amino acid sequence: CASSIRSPNNEQFF. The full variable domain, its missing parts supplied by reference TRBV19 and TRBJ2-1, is DGGITQSPKYLFRKEGQNVTLSCEQNLNHDAMYWYRQDPGQGLRLIYYSQIVNDFQKGDIAEGYSVSREKKESFPLTVTSAQKNPTAFYLCASSIRSPNNEQFFGPGTRLTVL.

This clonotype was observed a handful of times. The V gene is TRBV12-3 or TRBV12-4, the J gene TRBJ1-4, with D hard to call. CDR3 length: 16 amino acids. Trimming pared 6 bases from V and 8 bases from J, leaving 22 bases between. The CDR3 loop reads CASSPTWVVSHEKLFF. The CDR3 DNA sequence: TGTGCCAGCAGCCCTACCTGGGTGGTAAGCCACGAAAAACTGTTTTTT.

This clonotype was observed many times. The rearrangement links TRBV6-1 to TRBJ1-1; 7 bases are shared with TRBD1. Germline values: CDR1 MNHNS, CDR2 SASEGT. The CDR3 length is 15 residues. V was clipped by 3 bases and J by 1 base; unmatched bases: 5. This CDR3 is CASSEDWTGNTEAFF. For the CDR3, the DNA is TGTGCCAGCAGTGAGGATTGGACAGGGAACACTGAAGCTTTCTTT.

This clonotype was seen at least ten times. CDR3 region: CATSYRGKPGELFF. The CDR3 nucleotides are TGTGCCACCAGCTATCGCGGGAAACCCGGGGAGCTGTTTTTT. The chain couples TRBV15 to TRBJ2-2; D may be TRBD2 (6 bases). The CDR3 has 14 residues. Trimming took 5 bases from V and 6 from J, leaving 13 bases between them. Germline values: CDR1 LNHNV, CDR2 YYDKDF (reference sequence).